A single sample gave rise to the 18 T cell receptor beta chains below, sequenced in a study of regulatory T cells in long-lasting Graves disease. Described time point: newly diagnosed GD, antithyroid drugs for less than 3 months. Making the TCR library involved RNA that had been extracted from PBMCs. Researchers made TCR beta libraries by using iRepertoire HTBI primers and running Arm-PCR on CDR3 regions. Using its own MiXCR run on the multiplex PCR reads, TCRdb lists one record per CDR3 protein. The repertoire includes around 500,000 distinct CDR3 sequences, about 16% of them detected once, and approximately 25% sits in the top ten. These data also featured in a second study, about T cells in Graves' hyperthyroidism and ophthalmopathy.

The source was peripheral blood mononuclear cells (PBMCs), collected at new diagnosis, from a patient treated with antithyroid drugs. These receptors all stem from a woman aged 35-65 years with Graves disease.

A few counts support this clonotype. The chain uses TRBV4-2 and TRBJ2-1, with D uncertain. Germline lookup yields CDR1 LGHNA and CDR2 YNFKEQ. The CDR3 sequence is 14 residues long. Trimming left V 3 bases short and J 9 bases short, with 15 bases between. This CDR3 reads CASSHTSTGSEQFF. CDR3 coding DNA: TGTGCCAGCAGCCACACCAGTACGGGTAGTGAGCAGTTCTTC.

This clonotype was seen repeatedly, ten times or more. The chain carries TRBV20-1 and TRBJ1-2, with D possibly being TRBD1 (5 bases). Germline CDR1 reads DFQATT; CDR2 reads SNEGSKA (reference sequence). Trimming removed 0 bases from V and 8 bases from J, with 13 bases in between. The length of the CDR3 is 13 residues. The CDR3 sequence: CSARDRTLVGYTF. In DNA form, the CDR3 reads TGCAGTGCTAGAGATAGGACATTAGTAGGCTACACCTTC.

This clonotype was recorded at least ten times. This rearrangement joins TRBV30 to TRBJ1-1, with 9 bases lining up with TRBD1. CDR1 and CDR2 (germline): GTSNPN, SVGIG (reference sequence). Trimming at V came to 8 bases and at J to 1 base, leaving 2 bases not matched to a gene. This CDR3 is built from 12 residues. The CDR3 sequence: CARDRENTEAFF. The CDR3 coding sequence is TGTGCCCGGGACAGGGAGAACACTGAAGCTTTCTTT.

This clonotype came up many times. The chain joins TRBV12-3 or TRBV12-4 to TRBJ2-3, with 11 positions matching TRBD2. CDR3 length equals 16 residues. With 4 bases clipped from V and 1 base from J, the junction kept 4 bases outside the gene matches. The CDR3 protein is CASSSFSGGGTDTQYF. CDR3 in DNA: TGTGCCAGCAGTTCCTTTAGCGGGGGGGGCACAGATACGCAGTATTTT.

This clonotype was seen repeatedly, ten times or more. This sequence joins TRBV3-1 and TRBJ1-2; D is undetermined. Trimming took off 5 bases at V and 4 bases at J, with 11 bases between the two ends. Germline V gene data show CDR1 as LGHDT and CDR2 as YNNKEL (reference sequence). The CDR3 runs to 13 residues. The DNA for the CDR3 is TGTGCCAGCAGCTACCAAACCGTCTATGGCTACACCTTC. Translated: CASSYQTVYGYTF.

This clonotype was observed a handful of times. V and J are TRBV7-6 and TRBJ2-7; 12 positions match TRBD2. CDR3 length equals 15 residues. The germline V gene has CDR1 SGHVS and CDR2 FNYEAQ. V trimming: 4 bases; J trimming: 2 bases; junction bases outside the gene matches: 3. This chain's CDR3 is CASSSRLAGAYEQYF. CDR3 DNA sequence: TGTGCCAGCAGCTCTCGACTAGCGGGGGCCTACGAGCAGTACTTC.

Regarding this clonotype: With a much larger clone just one base away, this may be a read error. The rearrangement uses TRBV11-2 and TRBJ2-4; no clear D gene. CDR3 size: 8 residues. V gave up 4 bases and J gave up 16 bases, with 5 bases separating them. In germline, CDR1 is SGHAT, CDR2 FQNNGV. The CDR3 sequence is CASSSSYF. The CDR3 DNA reads TGTGCCAGCAGCTCAAGTTACTTC.

There are a few counts of this clonotype. The rearrangement uses TRBV30 and TRBJ1-2; possibly TRBD1 for D (6 bases). The CDR3 extends over 14 amino acids. In germline, CDR1 is GTSNPN, CDR2 SVGIG (reference sequence). The germline V and J ends were trimmed by 2 bases and 5 bases, with 15 bases remaining between them. The CDR3 loop is CAWSSGQGWYGYTF. The CDR3 nucleotides are TGTGCCTGGAGTTCCGGGCAGGGGTGGTATGGCTACACCTTC. The variable domain in full, completed from reference TRBV30 and TRBJ1-2, reads SQTIHQWPATLVQPVGSPLSLECTVEGTSNPNLYWYRQAAGRGLQLLFYSVGIGQISSEVPQNLSASRPQDRQFILSSKKLLLSDSGFYLCAWSSGQGWYGYTFGSGTRLTVV.

This clonotype was observed a few times. This rearrangement joins TRBV28 to TRBJ1-2; D gene unclear. Germline V gene data show CDR1 as MDHEN and CDR2 as SYDVKM. The CDR3 loop spans 11 amino acids. V lost 6 bases and J 4 bases, leaving 6 bases between the germline ends. As DNA, the CDR3 is TGTGCCAGCAGACAGATCTATGGCTACACCTTC. This gives the protein CASRQIYGYTF.

The CDR3 DNA reads as TGTGCCAACAGGGGGACAGGGGGCGATAATTCACCCCTCCACTTT. It yields the protein CANRGTGGDNSPLHF. The chain links TRBV2 to TRBJ1-6; 12 bases agree with TRBD1. The CDR3 covers 15 residues. Germline CDR1 reads SNHLY; CDR2 reads FYNNEI. V lost 10 bases and J lost 5; bases outside the gene matches: 6.

This clonotype was detected many times. V gene TRBV6-1 combines with J gene TRBJ2-3; D is possibly TRBD1 (8 bases). The CDR3 has 14 residues. From germline, CDR1 is MNHNS and CDR2 SASEGT. Trimming took off 9 bases at V and 2 bases at J, with 15 bases between the two ends. CDR3 in amino acids: CASYRGGDTDTQYF. The DNA of the CDR3 is TGTGCCAGTTACAGGGGGGGGGACACAGATACGCAGTATTTT.

This clonotype was seen at least ten times. The chain joins TRBV12-3 or TRBV12-4 to TRBJ1-2, with 7 bases that match TRBD1. The V segment lost 4 bases and the J segment 6 bases; nucleotides outside the gene matches: 5. CDR3 size: 13 residues. CDR3 DNA sequence: TGTGCCAGCAGTTCCTCGACAGGGAATGGCTACACCTTC. Protein: CASSSSTGNGYTF.

Only a few counts were recorded for this clonotype. The DNA of the CDR3 is TGTGCCAGCAGCTTGACGCGGGTTCAGCCCCAGCATTTT. Protein product: CASSLTRVQPQHF. This chain joins TRBV7-6 and TRBJ1-5; D unresolved. This CDR3 region has 13 residues. V was clipped by 3 bases and J by 6 bases, with 9 bases between them. Germline CDR1 and CDR2: SGHVS and FNYEAQ.

This clonotype was detected a few times. This chain uses TRBV6-5 with TRBJ1-2; D not certain. The V end lost 0 bases, the J end lost 4 bases, and 9 bases lay between the germline ends. The CDR3 length is 14 residues. CDR1 and CDR2 (germline): MNHEY, SVGAGI. CDR3 nucleotides: TGTGCCAGCAGTTACTCGTTGGGGTCCTATGGCTACACCTTC. Protein: CASSYSLGSYGYTF.

This clonotype was seen many times. This rearrangement joins TRBV5-1 to TRBJ2-1; D tentatively fits TRBD1 or TRBD2 (7 bases each). Germline V lookup: CDR1 SGHRS, CDR2 YFSETQ. V lost 0 bases to trimming and J lost 9 bases, with 16 bases between them. This CDR3 comprises 15 residues. CDR3 residues: CASSLGQGGGTEQFF. The CDR3 region has the DNA TGCGCCAGCAGCTTGGGACAGGGAGGGGGAACTGAGCAGTTCTTC. Complete variable domain (other parts from reference TRBV5-1 and TRBJ2-1): KAGVTQTPRYLIKTRGQQVTLSCSPISGHRSVSWYQQTPGQGLQFLFEYFSETQRNKGNFPGRFSGRQFSNSRSEMNVSTLELGDSALYLCASSLGQGGGTEQFFGPGTRLTVL.

The rearrangement links TRBV7-3 to TRBJ2-1; tentatively, D is TRBD1 or TRBD2 (5 bases each). The CDR3 is 14 amino acids. From germline, CDR1 is SGHTA and CDR2 FQGTGA. V gave up 3 bases and J gave up 7 bases, with 13 bases separating them. This chain's CDR3 is CASSFPGPGNEQFF. The CDR3 nucleotides are TGTGCCAGCAGCTTTCCGGGACCTGGAAATGAGCAGTTCTTC.

A few counts support this clonotype. The rearrangement joins TRBV6-1 to TRBJ2-7; D is uncertain. This CDR3 has 13 amino acids. Trimming stripped 10 bases from V and 1 base from J, with 14 bases between. Per the germline V gene, CDR1 is MNHNS and CDR2 is SASEGT. CDR3 region: CATLAEGSYEQYF. CDR3 sequence (DNA): TGTGCCACCCTTGCGGAAGGTTCCTACGAGCAGTACTTC.

Comments on this clonotype: A read error is possible here, since a much larger clone lies one base away. CDR3 sequence (DNA): TGTGCCAGCAGCTTAAAGCCCCCGGCAAGTGGGTACGAGCAGTTCTTC. Encoded protein: CASSLKPPASGYEQFF. The chain uses TRBV7-6 and TRBJ2-1; D unresolved. The CDR3 runs 16 residues. Germline CDR1 reads SGHVS; CDR2 reads FNYEAQ. The V gene lost 2 bases and the J gene lost 10 bases, with 21 bases spanning the gap.